Each of the 32 T cell receptor beta chains below was sequenced from the same sample in a study of post-analysis software for immune sequencing data. Which antigens these TCRs recognize remains unknown. Study conclusions and caveats: Patients had higher frequencies than controls of about five TRBV segments, including TRBV5-6, TRBV5-1 and TRBV20-1.

The authors incorporated unique molecular identifiers into the TCR beta cDNA libraries. Using its own MiXCR run on the PCR reads, TCRdb lists one record per CDR3 protein. The sample has 450,000 to 650,000 distinct CDR3 sequences; around 40% are singletons. Sequencing was performed on blood. The receptors stem from a girl between 10 and 17 years old with multiple sclerosis.

This clonotype came up a few times. This chain connects TRBV20-1 to TRBJ2-5; TRBD2 matches at 8 bases. CDR1 and CDR2 from the germline V gene are DFQATT and SNEGSKA (reference sequence). V shed 3 bases and J 5 bases; nucleotides not matched to a gene: 11. The CDR3 runs to 15 residues. CDR3 DNA sequence: TGCAGTGCTAGCTCCTTAGCGGGGAGGATGGAGACCCAGTACTTC. Encoded protein: CSASSLAGRMETQYF.

The CDR3 loop reads CASSLVKDPAPDTQYF. For the CDR3, the DNA is TGCGCCAGCAGCTTGGTAAAAGATCCGGCCCCAGATACGCAGTATTTT. V gene TRBV5-1 combines with J gene TRBJ2-3; D remains unclear. Germline-derived CDR1 and CDR2 are SGHRS and YFSETQ. CDR3 length equals 16 residues. Deletions cut 0 bases from V and 4 bases from J, with 15 bases between.

The gene calls are TRBV9 and TRBJ1-2; perhaps TRBD1 as D (6 bases). The V end was cut by 0 bases, the J end by 3 bases, with 18 bases between. Germline CDR1 and CDR2: SGDLS and YYNGEE. This CDR3 is built from 17 residues. The CDR3 region is CASSVALRQGLDYGYTF. CDR3 DNA sequence: TGTGCCAGCAGCGTAGCCCTCAGGCAGGGGCTTGACTATGGCTACACCTTC.

V usage is TRBV20-1 and J usage is TRBJ1-2; no definite D call. The CDR3 has 12 residues. The germline V gene has CDR1 DFQATT and CDR2 SNEGSKA (reference sequence). CDR3 sequence (DNA): TGCATATCATCCCCGGACGGCTATGGCTACACCTTC. Its protein is CISSPDGYGYTF.

J is TRBJ2-3 and V is TRBV29-1; either TRBD1 or TRBD2 may supply D (5 bases each). CDR3 length: 15 amino acids. Per germline, CDR1 SQVTM and CDR2 ANQGSEA. The CDR3 region is CNWAEGTDPTDTQYF. The CDR3 region has the DNA TGCAACTGGGCAGAGGGGACCGATCCGACAGATACGCAGTATTTT.

This clonotype was detected a few times. The chain recombines TRBV12-3 or TRBV12-4 with TRBJ1-4; possibly TRBD1 for D (6 bases). Trimming shortened V by 5 bases and J by 12 bases, and 25 bases separated the two germline ends. This CDR3 region has 16 residues. CDR3 sequence reads: CASSPKTGFVGRELFF. CDR3 coding DNA: TGTGCCAGCAGTCCAAAAACAGGGTTTGTGGGGCGGGAACTGTTTTTT.

The chain joins TRBV3-1 to TRBJ1-2; 11 nucleotides align to TRBD1. Trimming removed 4 bases from V and 2 bases from J; junction bases left unmatched: 9. This CDR3 region has 17 residues. Germline CDR1 is LGHDT and CDR2 is YNNKEL (reference sequence). CDR3 residues: CASSRQPRDRGNYGYTF. As DNA, the CDR3 is TGTGCCAGCAGCCGTCAACCCCGGGACAGGGGGAACTATGGCTACACCTTC.

This chain connects TRBV21-1 to TRBJ2-1; the table's D call of TRBD1 was not tested on the DNA. TRBV21-1 is deemed a pseudogene. CDR3 length equals 15 residues. The CDR3 DNA sequence: TGTGCCAGCCGTCCACAGGGTAGCTCCTACAATGAGCAGTTCTTC. This gives the protein CASRPQGSSYNEQFF.

This chain joins TRBV6-5 and TRBJ1-1; D uncertain. The CDR3 loop spans 12 amino acids. CDR1 and CDR2 from the germline V gene are MNHEY and SVGAGI. Trimming cost V 8 bases and J 7 bases, with 14 bases left between them. The CDR3 loop is CASLRRGGEAFF. DNA for the CDR3: TGTGCCAGCCTCCGTAGAGGAGGTGAAGCTTTCTTT.

V and J are TRBV29-1 and TRBJ2-3; D is unresolved. With 3 bases removed from V and 2 bases from J, the gap between germline ends came to 3 bases. CDR3 length equals 11 residues. Germline loops: CDR1 SQVTM, CDR2 ANQGSEA. CDR3 sequence reads: CSVEVTDTQYF. CDR3 in DNA: TGCAGCGTTGAGGTCACAGATACGCAGTATTTT.

This clonotype came up a few times. This rearrangement joins TRBV12-3 or TRBV12-4 to TRBJ2-5; TRBD1 matches at 10 bases. The CDR3 runs 15 residues. After removal of 4 bases from V and 4 bases from J, the junction contained 6 bases not matched to a gene. CDR3 coding DNA: TGTGCCAGCAGTTACCTTAGGGACAGGGGAGAGACCCAGTACTTC. It translates to CASSYLRDRGETQYF.

There are a few counts of this clonotype. The chain is built from TRBV29-1 and TRBJ2-1; 8 nucleotides line up with TRBD2. The V and J ends lost 6 bases and 0 bases, in that order; junction bases with no gene match: 4. Per the germline V gene, CDR1 is SQVTM and CDR2 is ANQGSEA. This CDR3 comprises 14 residues. The CDR3 protein is CSVDTSGSYNEQFF. The CDR3 DNA reads TGCAGCGTAGATACTAGCGGCTCCTACAATGAGCAGTTCTTC.

Concerning this clonotype: One end of the junction is discordant with germline, which a read error may explain. V gene TRBV20-1 combines with J gene TRBJ2-5, with 9 positions matching TRBD2. Germline CDR1 DFQATT, CDR2 SNEGSKA (reference sequence). The CDR3 spans 19 residues. The CDR3 spells CSARGLAGKVAPNSETRYF. Here the CDR3 DNA reads TGCAGTGCTAGGGGCCTAGCGGGGAAGGTAGCCCCCAATTCAGAGACCCGGTACTTC.

The CDR3 reads CASRMTESYEQYF. The CDR3 DNA is TGTGCCAGCCGGATGACAGAGTCCTACGAGCAGTACTTC. V is TRBV12-3 or TRBV12-4 and J is TRBJ2-7, with D tentatively TRBD1 (5 bases). CDR3 length equals 13 residues. V shed 8 bases and J shed 1 base, with 12 bases lying between them.

This clonotype came up many times. The chain carries TRBV12-3 or TRBV12-4 and TRBJ2-3, with 14 nucleotides matching TRBD2. After removal of 5 bases from V and 3 bases from J, the junction contained 10 bases not matched to a gene. This CDR3 region has 18 residues. As DNA, the CDR3 is TGTGCCAGCAGTCAAAGGATGACTAGCGGGGGGGCAACAGATACGCAGTATTTT. Residues: CASSQRMTSGGATDTQYF.

The chain employs TRBV5-1 and TRBJ2-1; D remains unclear. The V gene lost 3 bases and the J gene lost 0 bases, with 16 bases spanning the gap. The V gene's germline CDR1 is SGHRS and CDR2 YFSETQ. The CDR3 is 17 residues long. CDR3 sequence: CASSWTDDPYSYNEQFF. The CDR3 DNA follows: TGCGCCAGCAGCTGGACGGACGACCCTTACTCCTACAATGAGCAGTTCTTC.

This clonotype was picked up a small number of times. The CDR3 region is CSASTNEQFF. CDR3 nucleotide sequence: TGCAGTGCCTCCACCAATGAGCAGTTCTTC. J is TRBJ2-1 and V is TRBV20-1, with D hard to call. CDR3 length: 10 amino acids. CDR1 DFQATT and CDR2 SNEGSKA come from the germline V gene (reference sequence). V was clipped by 6 bases and J by 6 bases, with 6 bases between them.

This chain uses TRBV12-3 or TRBV12-4 with TRBJ2-7, with D uncertain. This CDR3 comprises 12 residues. V was trimmed by 6 bases and J by 5 bases, leaving 11 bases between them. The CDR3 here is CASRRSPNEQYF. The DNA for the CDR3 is TGTGCCAGCAGAAGGTCGCCAAACGAGCAGTACTTC.

The chain employs TRBV2 and TRBJ1-1, with TRBD1 as a possible D gene (5 bases). The germline V gene has CDR1 SNHLY and CDR2 FYNNEI. This CDR3 is 14 amino acids long. V gave up 7 bases and J gave up 3 bases, with 15 bases separating them. CDR3 protein: CASTQSQGYTEAFF. The CDR3 region has the DNA TGTGCCAGCACTCAATCTCAGGGCTACACTGAAGCTTTCTTT.

The CDR3 DNA is TGCGCCAGCAGCCAAGACGACGGATATCCAACAGATACGCAGTATTTT. Translation: CASSQDDGYPTDTQYF. The chain uses TRBV4-1 and TRBJ2-3; D gene unclear. Trimming left V 0 bases short and J 3 bases short, with 13 bases between. Germline CDR1 is MGHRA and CDR2 is YSYEKL. The CDR3 totals 16 residues.

V is TRBV10-3 and J is TRBJ1-5; D gene ambiguous. CDR3 length equals 15 residues. V lost 3 bases to trimming and J lost 3 bases, with 12 bases between them. The V gene's germline CDR1 is ENHRY and CDR2 SYGVKD. CDR3 amino acids: CAISDGSGDNQPQHF. CDR3 DNA sequence: TGTGCCATCAGTGACGGGTCCGGTGACAATCAGCCCCAGCATTTT.

The chain employs TRBV20-1 and TRBJ2-5; TRBD1 aligns across 9 bases. The V segment lost 5 bases and the J segment 5 bases; nucleotides outside the gene matches: 12. The germline V gene encodes CDR1 DFQATT and CDR2 SNEGSKA (reference sequence). CDR3 length equals 15 residues. CDR3 in amino acids: CSAVRGTGRGETQYF. The CDR3 DNA reads TGCAGTGCTGTCCGAGGGACAGGGAGGGGGGAGACCCAGTACTTC.

This chain links TRBV10-3 with TRBJ2-3, with TRBD2 matching 7 bases. Trimming at V came to 2 bases and at J to 4 bases, leaving 3 bases not matched to a gene. Germline CDR1 reads ENHRY; CDR2 reads SYGVKD. CDR3 length equals 14 residues. CDR3 sequence: CAISERGGSDTQYF. DNA of the CDR3: TGTGCCATCAGTGAGCGCGGGGGATCAGATACGCAGTATTTT.

The chain is built from TRBV27 and TRBJ1-2; D might be TRBD1 (5 bases). The ends were cut back, 3 bases at V and 4 bases at J, with 18 bases in the middle. The CDR3 has 16 amino acids. Germline V gene lookup returns CDR1 MNHEY and CDR2 SMNVEV (reference sequence). The CDR3 nucleotides read TGTGCCAGCAGTTTTCGGGGACTCCCCCGCGGCTATGGCTACACCTTC. As protein: CASSFRGLPRGYGYTF.

This clonotype has a handful of counts. This chain uses TRBV12-3 or TRBV12-4 with TRBJ2-1, with D possibly matching TRBD1 (6 bases). V shed 5 bases and J shed 5 bases, with 10 bases lying between them. This CDR3 is 13 amino acids long. CDR3 sequence reads: CASSPRTDNEQFF. The CDR3 coding sequence is TGTGCCAGCAGTCCAAGGACAGACAATGAGCAGTTCTTC.

The table lists this clonotype with a few counts. This rearrangement joins TRBV12-3 or TRBV12-4 to TRBJ1-2; perhaps TRBD1 as D (5 bases). The V gene lost 6 bases and the J gene lost 3 bases, with 11 bases spanning the gap. CDR3 length: 13 residues. Here the CDR3 DNA reads TGTGCCAGCAGAAAAGGAGGGGACTATGGCTACACCTTC. Protein: CASRKGGDYGYTF.

The V gene is TRBV7-9, the J gene TRBJ2-1; possibly TRBD2 for D (6 bases). The CDR3 has 15 amino acids. CDR1 SEHNR and CDR2 FQNEAQ come from the germline V gene (reference sequence). Trimming pared 5 bases from V and 7 bases from J, leaving 18 bases between. The CDR3 DNA is TGTGCCAGCAGCACCCTGGGTGGCGGGGTGAATGAGCAGTTCTTC. It is translated as CASSTLGGGVNEQFF.

This clonotype was found many times. The genes are TRBV29-1 and TRBJ2-1; 13 bases map to TRBD2. This CDR3 contains 13 residues. Unmatched junction bases numbered 4, after V lost 6 bases and J lost 8 bases. The germline V gene encodes CDR1 SQVTM and CDR2 ANQGSEA. The CDR3 DNA follows: TGCAGCGTCCGGACTAGCGGGGGCGATGAGCAGTTCTTC. Translating gives CSVRTSGGDEQFF.

This clonotype has more than one count but fewer than ten. The genes are TRBV3-1 and TRBJ2-1; 12 nucleotides match TRBD2. Germline values: CDR1 LGHDT, CDR2 YNNKEL (reference sequence). The CDR3 extends over 15 amino acids. Unmatched junction bases numbered 7, after V lost 6 bases and J lost 7 bases. This CDR3 reads CASRSWTSGENEQFF. The CDR3 nucleotides are TGTGCCAGCAGATCTTGGACTAGCGGGGAGAATGAGCAGTTCTTC.

The DNA for the CDR3 is TGTGCCAGCAGCTCCGGACCGGAAAGTGCTAACTATGGCTACACCTTC. Amino acids: CASSSGPESANYGYTF. The chain joins TRBV7-8 to TRBJ1-2; D gene uncertain. The CDR3 runs to 16 residues. The germline V gene encodes CDR1 SGHVS and CDR2 FQNEAQ. Trimming took 4 bases from V and 0 from J, leaving 15 bases between them.

This clonotype was seen only a few times. The chain has TRBV10-1 and TRBJ2-7; tentative D call: TRBD1 (5 bases). This CDR3 contains 12 residues. Trimming took off 6 bases at V and 3 bases at J, with 9 bases between the two ends. Germline lookup yields CDR1 WNHNN and CDR2 SYGVQD (reference sequence). The CDR3 loop reads CASRDTYYEQYF. The DNA of the CDR3 is TGCGCCAGCAGGGACACGTACTACGAGCAGTACTTC.

The V and J genes are TRBV7-9 and TRBJ2-4; 8 positions agree with TRBD1. The tail of the sequence fits TRBJ2-7 better, so the J call may be wrong. There are 15 residues in the CDR3. CDR1 is SEHNR and CDR2 is FQNEAQ in the germline V gene (reference sequence). CDR3 residues: CASSLFGTGNYEQYF. The CDR3 DNA is TGTGCCAGCAGCTTATTCGGGACAGGAAACTACGAGCAGTACTTC.